The clone carrying this T cell receptor beta chain was counted a single time. Other DNA sequences in the same sample also yield this CDR3. Germline V gene sequence: CDR1 KGHSH, CDR2 LQKENI. The CDR3 runs to 14 residues. The V segment lost 6 bases and the J segment 5 bases; nucleotides outside the gene matches: 5. The sample originates from a study of shared clonotypes between healthy human individuals. Only in-frame clones appear in the TCRdb table, and some are missing; sequencing was by immunoSEQ multiplex PCR. The profile shows approximately 340,000 clones, under 80% of them singletons. The rearrangement links TRBV18 to TRBJ2-1, with 9 positions matching TRBD2. Sequencing used memory CD4+ T cells sorted from blood. Regarding subset: CD45RA-negative fraction. The receptor was isolated from a man aged 30-40 years in good health. The CDR3 nucleotides read TGTGCCAGCTCTCCGGGACTAGCTAACAATGAGCAGTTCTTC. This translates into CASSPGLANNEQFF.